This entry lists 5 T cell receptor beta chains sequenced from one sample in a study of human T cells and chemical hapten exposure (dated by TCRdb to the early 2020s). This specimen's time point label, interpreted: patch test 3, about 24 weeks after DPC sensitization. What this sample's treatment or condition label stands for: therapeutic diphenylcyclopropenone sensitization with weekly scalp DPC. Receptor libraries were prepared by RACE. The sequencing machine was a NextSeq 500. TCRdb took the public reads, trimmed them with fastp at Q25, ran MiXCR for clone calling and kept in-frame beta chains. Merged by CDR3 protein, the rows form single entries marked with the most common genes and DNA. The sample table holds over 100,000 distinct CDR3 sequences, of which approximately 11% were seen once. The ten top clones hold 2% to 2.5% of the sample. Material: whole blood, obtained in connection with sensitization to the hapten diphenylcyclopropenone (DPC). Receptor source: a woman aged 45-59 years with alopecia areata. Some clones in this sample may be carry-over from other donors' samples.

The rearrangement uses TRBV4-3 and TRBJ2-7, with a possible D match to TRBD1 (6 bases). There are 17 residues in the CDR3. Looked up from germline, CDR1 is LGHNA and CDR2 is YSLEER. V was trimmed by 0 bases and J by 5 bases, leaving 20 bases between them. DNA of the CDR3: TGCGCCAGCAGCCAAGATACGATTACTAGTCAGGGGCACGAGCAGTACTTC. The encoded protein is CASSQDTITSQGHEQYF.

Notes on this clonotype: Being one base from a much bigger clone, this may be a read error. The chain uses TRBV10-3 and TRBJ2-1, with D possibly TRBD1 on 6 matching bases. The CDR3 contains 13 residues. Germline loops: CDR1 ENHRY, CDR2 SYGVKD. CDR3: CAIRDSSYNEQSF. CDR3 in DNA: TGTGCCATCAGGGACAGTTCCTACAATGAGCAGTCCTTC.

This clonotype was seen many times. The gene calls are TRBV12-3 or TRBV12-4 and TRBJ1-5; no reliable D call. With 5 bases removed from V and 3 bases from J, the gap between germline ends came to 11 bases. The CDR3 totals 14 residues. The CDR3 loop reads CASSPSGHNQPQHF. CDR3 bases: TGTGCCAGCAGTCCCAGCGGCCACAATCAGCCCCAGCATTTT.

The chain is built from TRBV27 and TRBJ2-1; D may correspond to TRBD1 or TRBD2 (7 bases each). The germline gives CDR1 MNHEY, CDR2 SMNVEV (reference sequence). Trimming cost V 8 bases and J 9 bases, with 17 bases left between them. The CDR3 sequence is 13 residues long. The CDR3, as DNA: TGTGCCAGCGCAGGGGGGGGGTTCGGTGAGCAGTTCTTC. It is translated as CASAGGGFGEQFF.

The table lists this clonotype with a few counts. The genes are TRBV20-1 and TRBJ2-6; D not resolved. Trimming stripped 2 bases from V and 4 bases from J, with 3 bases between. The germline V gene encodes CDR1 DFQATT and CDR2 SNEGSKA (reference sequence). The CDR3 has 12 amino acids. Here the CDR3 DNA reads TGCAGTGCTAGACGCGGGGCCAACGTCCTGACTTTC. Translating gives CSARRGANVLTF.